This entry lists 29 T cell receptor beta chains sequenced from one sample in a study of T cells in localized non-small cell lung cancer (dated by TCRdb to about 2020). Library creation used the immunoSEQ multiplex PCR assay. This immuneACCESS table, as held by TCRdb, lists in-frame sequences with V and J called but not all clones. Of the missing ones, under half trace to an unresolved V gene in checked studies; the others have no known cause. For this sample the table gives more than 1,500 clones, of which over 20% were detected only once. In total, the top ten clones hold more than 20% of the sample. Sequences were derived from normal lung tissue next to the tumor, sampled before any cancer treatment. The receptors here all came from a man aged 35 to 69 with stage III lung adenocarcinoma.

This rearrangement joins TRBV9 to TRBJ2-2; D is perhaps TRBD2 (6 bases). V lost 5 bases and J 3 bases, leaving 11 bases between the germline ends. The CDR3 extends over 14 amino acids. Germline values: CDR1 SGDLS, CDR2 YYNGEE. The CDR3 coding sequence is TGTGCCAGCAGGGGGCCTAGCGACACCGGGGAGCTGTTTTTT. Amino acids: CASRGPSDTGELFF.

In this sample, this clone turned up a few times. J is TRBJ1-1 and V is TRBV6-8; 7 nucleotides agree with TRBD1. Germline V gene sequence: CDR1 MNHGY, CDR2 SAAAGT. The CDR3 extends over 13 amino acids. V lost 2 bases and J lost 8; bases outside the gene matches: 5. In DNA, the CDR3 is TGTGCCAGCAGTTACGAGGGGGCGGGAGAAGCTTTCTTT. Translation: CASSYEGAGEAFF.

The rearrangement joins TRBV19 to TRBJ2-3; TRBD2 agrees at 14 bases. J lost 3 bases, V lost 4 bases, and 6 bases had no gene match. The germline gives CDR1 LNHDA, CDR2 SQIVND (reference sequence). This CDR3 has 17 amino acids. This chain's CDR3 is CASSRGTSGGSTDTQYF. CDR3 coding DNA: TGTGCCAGTAGTAGAGGGACTAGCGGGGGATCGACAGATACGCAGTATTTT.

This rearrangement joins TRBV6-8 to TRBJ1-1, with D unresolved. Trimming stripped 6 bases from V and 10 bases from J, with 18 bases between. Per the germline V gene, CDR1 is MNHGY and CDR2 is SAAAGT. This CDR3 contains 13 residues. The CDR3 loop is CASRRGRPEGAFF. CDR3 DNA sequence: TGTGCCAGCAGGAGAGGACGACCAGAAGGAGCTTTCTTT.

J is TRBJ1-3 and V is TRBV14; the match to TRBD1 covers 9 bases. Germline V gene lookup returns CDR1 SGHDN and CDR2 FVKESK. The CDR3 runs to 16 residues. V was clipped by 4 bases and J by 2 bases; unmatched bases: 6. DNA for the CDR3: TGTGCCAGCAGCCGAGCCGGGACAGGGCCTGGAAACACCATATATTTT. Residues: CASSRAGTGPGNTIYF.

V is TRBV11-3 and J is TRBJ2-1, with 10 bases aligning to TRBD2. The CDR3 spans 17 residues. Germline CDR1 and CDR2: SGHNT and YENEEA. The V gene end was trimmed by 2 bases and the J gene end by 4 bases; junction bases not matched to a gene: 8. This chain's CDR3 is CASSLNSGGLSYNEQFF. The CDR3 DNA is TGTGCCAGCAGCTTAAATAGCGGGGGGCTGAGTTACAATGAGCAGTTCTTC.

The chain has TRBV30 and TRBJ1-6; D is possibly TRBD1 (5 bases). V dropped 2 bases and J dropped 8 bases, with 7 bases sitting between them. The CDR3 loop spans 12 amino acids. Germline CDR1 reads GTSNPN; CDR2 reads SVGIG (reference sequence). The CDR3 here is CAWSLQDSPLHF. The CDR3 region has the DNA TGTGCCTGGAGTTTACAGGATTCACCCCTCCACTTT.

The chain is built from TRBV11-3 and TRBJ2-5, with D perhaps assigned TRBD1 or TRBD2 (5 bases each). Looked up from germline, CDR1 is SGHNT and CDR2 is YENEEA. V was clipped by 5 bases and J by 1 base, with 26 bases between them. This CDR3 has 19 residues. The CDR3 here is CASSLGALRPRGAQETQYF. CDR3 bases: TGTGCCAGCAGCCTGGGCGCCCTTCGTCCGCGAGGGGCCCAAGAGACCCAGTACTTC.

The rearrangement joins TRBV18 to TRBJ1-3; 7 positions agree with TRBD1. The CDR3 runs to 19 residues. Germline V lookup: CDR1 KGHSH, CDR2 LQKENI. J gave up 0 bases and V 1 base, and 12 bases lay outside the gene matches. CDR3 bases: TGTGCCAGCTCACCACGACAGGGCCAATTTCTTCGCTCTGGAAACACCATATATTTT. As protein: CASSPRQGQFLRSGNTIYF.

This clone was seen a single time. V and J are TRBV19 and TRBJ2-1; D assignment may be TRBD1 or TRBD2 (6 bases each). V shed 5 bases and J shed 0 bases, with 14 bases lying between them. CDR1 and CDR2 from the germline V gene are LNHDA and SQIVND (reference sequence). The CDR3 is made up of 16 amino acids. CDR3 sequence: CASSRGGRGSYNEQFF. CDR3 nucleotide sequence: TGTGCCAGTAGTCGAGGGGGGCGGGGCTCCTACAATGAGCAGTTCTTC.

By share, this clone ranks as large. V is TRBV6-8 and J is TRBJ1-1; no firm D call. CDR3 size: 16 residues. Germline V CDR1 and CDR2: MNHGY, SAAAGT. V lost 0 bases to trimming and J lost 7 bases, with 18 bases between them. This CDR3 reads CASSYSLTNQGLEAFF. In DNA, the CDR3 is TGTGCCAGCAGTTACTCTTTAACAAACCAAGGCCTTGAAGCTTTCTTT.

The genes are TRBV5-1 and TRBJ1-1; no reliable D call. Trimming cost V 4 bases and J 0 bases, with 16 bases left between them. The CDR3 has 16 residues. Germline-derived CDR1 and CDR2 are SGHRS and YFSETQ. The CDR3 region is CASSAIGPTMNTEAFF. CDR3 sequence (DNA): TGCGCCAGCAGCGCAATCGGGCCGACGATGAACACTGAAGCTTTCTTT. Combining the CDR3 with reference TRBV5-1 and TRBJ1-1 gives the whole variable domain KAGVTQTPRYLIKTRGQQVTLSCSPISGHRSVSWYQQTPGQGLQFLFEYFSETQRNKGNFPGRFSGRQFSNSRSEMNVSTLELGDSALYLCASSAIGPTMNTEAFFGQGTRLTVV.

The chain employs TRBV5-1 and TRBJ2-2; TRBD1 matches at 8 bases. The germline gives CDR1 SGHRS, CDR2 YFSETQ. The V gene end was trimmed by 5 bases and the J gene end by 3 bases; junction bases not matched to a gene: 3. The CDR3 has 14 amino acids. CDR3 in amino acids: CASRTGDDTGELFF. The DNA of the CDR3 is TGCGCCAGCAGGACAGGGGACGACACCGGGGAGCTGTTTTTT.

This clone was counted a few times. The V call is TRBV28, the J call TRBJ1-5; TRBD1 is a possible D gene (6 bases). The germline gives CDR1 MDHEN, CDR2 SYDVKM. The CDR3 is 13 amino acids. Trimming took off 8 bases at V and 3 bases at J, with 11 bases between the two ends. The CDR3 spells CASSRGLNQPQHF. CDR3 coding DNA: TGTGCCAGCTCCCGGGGGCTCAATCAGCCCCAGCATTTT.

This clone was seen a handful of times. The rearrangement links TRBV1 to TRBJ2-2; the table's D call, TRBD2, was not checked against the DNA. TRBV1 is a listed pseudogene. The CDR3 length is 17 residues. CDR3 sequence reads: CASSQGRSGILPGELFF. The CDR3 DNA follows: TGCGCCAGCAGCCAAGGCCGCTCCGGGATTCTGCCCGGGGAGCTGTTTTTT.

By sample share, this clone is medium-sized (0.01 to 0.1%). The chain couples TRBV6-8 to TRBJ2-5, with 12 bases matching TRBD1. Germline V gives CDR1 MNHGY, CDR2 SAAAGT. This CDR3 is built from 17 residues. Unmatched junction bases numbered 8, after V lost 2 bases and J lost 4 bases. The CDR3 here is CASSYPGQGAYRETQYF. The CDR3 DNA sequence: TGTGCCAGCAGTTACCCGGGACAGGGGGCGTATCGAGAGACCCAGTACTTC.

This clone ranks as medium-sized (0.01 to 0.1%). This rearrangement joins TRBV9 to TRBJ2-3, with D maybe TRBD2 (5 bases). The CDR3 totals 12 residues. V lost 4 bases and J lost 8, with 11 bases in between. Per germline, CDR1 SGDLS and CDR2 YYNGEE. DNA for the CDR3: TGTGCCAGCAGCTACGAGGGCGGTACGCAGTATTTT. Amino acids: CASSYEGGTQYF.

This chain joins TRBV29-1 and TRBJ2-2; the D is unclear. Germline loops: CDR1 SQVTM, CDR2 ANQGSEA. The CDR3 length is 13 residues. V lost 5 bases and J 1 base, leaving 8 bases between the germline ends. CDR3 sequence reads: CSVLWENTGELFF. CDR3 coding DNA: TGCAGCGTTTTATGGGAGAACACCGGGGAGCTGTTTTTT.

The chain couples TRBV6-8 to TRBJ1-2, with D unresolved. Germline V gene lookup returns CDR1 MNHGY and CDR2 SAAAGT. Trimming pared 5 bases from V and 5 bases from J, leaving 15 bases between. The CDR3 length is 14 residues. The CDR3 is CASSPSAIGYGYTF. In nucleotides, the CDR3 is TGTGCCAGCAGTCCCTCTGCTATCGGGTATGGCTACACCTTC.

The sample holds a few counts of this clone. This chain connects TRBV6-8 to TRBJ2-1; D unresolved. Germline loops: CDR1 MNHGY, CDR2 SAAAGT. V gave up 8 bases and J gave up 5 bases, with 13 bases separating them. The CDR3 consists of 13 residues. CDR3 DNA sequence: TGTGCCAGCGGGTCGGTCGGTGACAATGAGCAGTTCTTC. Its protein product is CASGSVGDNEQFF.

This clone was found a few times. The rearrangement joins TRBV11-3 to TRBJ2-1, with 12 positions matching TRBD2. Germline CDR1 and CDR2: SGHNT and YENEEA. CDR3 length: 17 residues. The trim removed 0 bases at V and 5 bases at J, leaving 5 bases unmatched. The CDR3 region has the DNA TGTGCCAGCAGCTTAGAATCTAGCGGGGGGGTCCACAATGAGCAGTTCTTC. It translates to CASSLESSGGVHNEQFF.

This clone has only a few counts. The chain recombines TRBV11-3 with TRBJ2-6; 9 bases align to TRBD1. The germline CDR1 and CDR2 sequences are SGHNT and YENEEA. CDR3 length equals 17 residues. With 5 bases clipped from V and 4 bases from J, the junction kept 9 bases outside the gene matches. This CDR3 reads CASSARDRVSGANVLTF. CDR3 in DNA: TGTGCCAGCAGCGCCCGGGACAGGGTGTCAGGGGCCAACGTCCTGACTTTC.

This clone appeared a few times. The gene calls are TRBV6-8 and TRBJ2-1; TRBD2 is a possible D gene (6 bases). The CDR3 spans 13 residues. The V and J ends lost 5 bases and 5 bases respectively, with 10 bases between them. Germline V CDR1 and CDR2: MNHGY, SAAAGT. CDR3 sequence reads: CASSVAVNNEQFF. In DNA, the CDR3 is TGTGCCAGCAGTGTAGCGGTTAACAATGAGCAGTTCTTC.

This clone was observed a handful of times. The gene calls are TRBV6-8 and TRBJ2-2, with 10 bases identical to TRBD1. CDR3 length: 21 amino acids. J lost 0 bases, V lost 1 base, and 14 bases had no gene match. Germline V gene sequence: CDR1 MNHGY, CDR2 SAAAGT. The CDR3 region has the DNA TGTGCCAGCAGTTACTGGTCGGACAGGGGGTTTTGGATAGCGAACACCGGGGAGCTGTTTTTT. Encoded protein: CASSYWSDRGFWIANTGELFF.

This clone is a singleton in its sample. The chain carries TRBV29-1 and TRBJ2-4; D remains unclear. The CDR3 loop spans 13 amino acids. Trimming stripped 8 bases from V and 8 bases from J, with 19 bases between. The V gene's germline CDR1 is SQVTM and CDR2 ANQGSEA. The CDR3 sequence: CSPAYRIVYIQYF. The CDR3 DNA reads TGCAGCCCTGCTTATAGGATTGTCTACATTCAGTACTTC.

As concerns this clone: It is unclear where the CDR3 begins or ends on the DNA, so no DNA is shown, and the CDR3 is as TCRdb lists it. The V and J genes are TRBV6-8 and TRBJ1-5; no DNA check was done on the table's D call, TRBD1. Germline V gene data show CDR1 as MNHGY and CDR2 as SAAAGT. Inclusive of both ends, the CDR3 amounts to 19 amino acids. The CDR3 spells CAITGLWDSDYTCNQPQHF.

The chain employs TRBV5-1 and TRBJ2-3, with 9 positions matching TRBD1. CDR1 is SGHRS, CDR2 YFSETQ, per germline. CDR3 size: 15 residues. Trimming took 4 bases from V and 0 from J; bases not matched to a gene: 3. The CDR3 loop is CASSVGQGSTDTQYF. For the CDR3, the DNA is TGCGCCAGCAGCGTTGGACAGGGGAGCACAGATACGCAGTATTTT.

This clone was seen more than once but under ten times. V usage is TRBV11-3 and J usage is TRBJ2-7, with 10 bases that match TRBD1. The CDR3 covers 15 residues. With V trimmed by 3 bases and J by 1 base, 3 bases remained unmatched. Germline V lookup: CDR1 SGHNT, CDR2 YENEEA. The CDR3 here is CASSFGTGVSYEQYF. The CDR3 nucleotides read TGTGCCAGCAGCTTCGGGACAGGGGTATCCTACGAGCAGTACTTC. The full variable domain, its missing parts supplied by reference TRBV11-3 and TRBJ2-7, is EAGVVQSPRYKIIEKKQPVAFWCNPISGHNTLYWYLQNLGQGPELLIRYENEEAVDDSQLPKDRFSAERLKGVDSTLKIQPAELGDSAVYLCASSFGTGVSYEQYFGPGTRLTVT.

The chain combines TRBV6-8 with TRBJ2-7, with D possibly being TRBD2 (7 bases). CDR3 size: 17 residues. Between the trimmed V and J ends, which lost 5 bases and 4 bases, there was a span of 24 bases. Germline CDR1 reads MNHGY; CDR2 reads SAAAGT. The CDR3 DNA follows: TGTGCCAGCAGTGCCTCGGGCGGGGGATCGGGGACATACGAGCAGTACTTC. Its protein product is CASSASGGGSGTYEQYF.